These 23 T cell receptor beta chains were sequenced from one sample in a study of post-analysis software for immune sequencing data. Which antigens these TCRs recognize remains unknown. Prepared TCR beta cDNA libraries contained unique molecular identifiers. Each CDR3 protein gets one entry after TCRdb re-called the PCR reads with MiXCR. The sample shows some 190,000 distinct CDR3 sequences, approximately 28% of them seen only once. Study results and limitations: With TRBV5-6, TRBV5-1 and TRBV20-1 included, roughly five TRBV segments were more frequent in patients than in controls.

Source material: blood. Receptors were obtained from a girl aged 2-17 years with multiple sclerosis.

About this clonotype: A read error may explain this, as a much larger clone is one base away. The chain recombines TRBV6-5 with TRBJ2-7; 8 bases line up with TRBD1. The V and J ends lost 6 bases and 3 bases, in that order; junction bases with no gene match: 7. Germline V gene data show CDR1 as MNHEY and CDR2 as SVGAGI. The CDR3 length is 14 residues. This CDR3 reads CASRTGVPIYEQYF. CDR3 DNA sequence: TGTGCCAGCAGGACAGGGGTACCGATCTACGAGCAGTACTTC.

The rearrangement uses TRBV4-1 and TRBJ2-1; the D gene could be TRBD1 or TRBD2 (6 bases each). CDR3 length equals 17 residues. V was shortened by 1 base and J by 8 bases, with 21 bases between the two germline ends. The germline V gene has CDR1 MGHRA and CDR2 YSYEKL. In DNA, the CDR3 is TGCGCCAGCAGCCAAGTCCAGTGGGGGGCTGTAGACGATGAGCAGTTCTTC. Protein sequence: CASSQVQWGAVDDEQFF.

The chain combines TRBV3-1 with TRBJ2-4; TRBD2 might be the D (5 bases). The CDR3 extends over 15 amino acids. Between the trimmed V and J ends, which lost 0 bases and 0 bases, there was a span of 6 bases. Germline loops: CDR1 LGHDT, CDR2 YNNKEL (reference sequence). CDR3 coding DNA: TGTGCCAGCAGCCAAGAGAGGGTAGCCAAAAACATTCAGTACTTC. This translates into CASSQERVAKNIQYF.

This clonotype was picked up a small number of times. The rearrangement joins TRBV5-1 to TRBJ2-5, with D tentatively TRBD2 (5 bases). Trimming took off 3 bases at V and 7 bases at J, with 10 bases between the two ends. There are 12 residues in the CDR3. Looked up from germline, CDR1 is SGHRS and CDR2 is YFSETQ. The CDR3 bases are TGCGCCAGCAGCTATGGAGAGGGGACCCAGTACTTC. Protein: CASSYGEGTQYF.

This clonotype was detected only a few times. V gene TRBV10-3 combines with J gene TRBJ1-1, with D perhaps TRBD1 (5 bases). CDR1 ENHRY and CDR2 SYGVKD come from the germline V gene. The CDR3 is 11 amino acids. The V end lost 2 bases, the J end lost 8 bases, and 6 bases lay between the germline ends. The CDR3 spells CAISEGGEAFF. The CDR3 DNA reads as TGTGCCATCAGTGAGGGGGGAGAAGCTTTCTTT.

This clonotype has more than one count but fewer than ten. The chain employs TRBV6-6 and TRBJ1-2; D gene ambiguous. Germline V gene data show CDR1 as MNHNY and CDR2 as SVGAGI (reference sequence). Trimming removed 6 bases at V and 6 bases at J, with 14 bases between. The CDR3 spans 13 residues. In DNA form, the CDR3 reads TGTGCCAGCAGGCCCAAATCAGTAAATGGCTACACCTTC. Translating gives CASRPKSVNGYTF.

CDR3 coding DNA: TGTGCCATCAGTGAGACGGACAGAGATGAGCAGTTCTTC. It encodes CAISETDRDEQFF. The gene calls are TRBV10-3 and TRBJ2-1, with D tentatively TRBD1 (6 bases). V was trimmed by 2 bases and J by 8 bases, leaving 10 bases between them. CDR1 ENHRY and CDR2 SYGVKD come from the germline V gene. This CDR3 region has 13 residues.

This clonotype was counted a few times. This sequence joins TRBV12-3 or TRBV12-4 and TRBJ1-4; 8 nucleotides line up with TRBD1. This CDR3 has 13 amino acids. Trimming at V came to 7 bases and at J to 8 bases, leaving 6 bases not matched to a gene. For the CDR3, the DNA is TGTGCCAGCACCCGAGACAGGGGAGAAAAACTGTTTTTT. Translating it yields CASTRDRGEKLFF.

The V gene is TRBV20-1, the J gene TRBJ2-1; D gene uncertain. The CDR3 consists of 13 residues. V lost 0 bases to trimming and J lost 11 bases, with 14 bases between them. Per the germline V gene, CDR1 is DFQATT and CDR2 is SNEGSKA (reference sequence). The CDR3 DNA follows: TGCAGTGCTAGAGATGGCCTGGTAATGAAGCAGTTCTTC. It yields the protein CSARDGLVMKQFF.

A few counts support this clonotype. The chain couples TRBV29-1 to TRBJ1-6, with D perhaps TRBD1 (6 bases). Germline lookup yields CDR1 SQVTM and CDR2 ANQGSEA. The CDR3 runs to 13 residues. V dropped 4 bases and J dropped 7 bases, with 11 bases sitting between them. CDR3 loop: CSVGDNSNSPLHF. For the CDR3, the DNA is TGCAGCGTTGGGGACAACTCAAATTCACCCCTCCACTTT.

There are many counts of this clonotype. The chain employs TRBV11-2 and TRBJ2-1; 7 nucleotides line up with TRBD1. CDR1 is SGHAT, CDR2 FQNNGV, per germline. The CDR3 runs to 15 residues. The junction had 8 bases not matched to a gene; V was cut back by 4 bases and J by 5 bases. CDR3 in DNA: TGTGCCAGCAGCTCTCCCTGGGGGACAGACAATGAGCAGTTCTTC. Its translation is CASSSPWGTDNEQFF.

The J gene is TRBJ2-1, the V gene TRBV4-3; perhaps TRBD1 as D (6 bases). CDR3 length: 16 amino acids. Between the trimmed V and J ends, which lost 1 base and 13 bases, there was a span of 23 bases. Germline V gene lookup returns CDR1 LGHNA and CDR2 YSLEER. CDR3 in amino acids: CASSQVGRGFLIPQFF. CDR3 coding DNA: TGCGCCAGCAGCCAAGTTGGCAGGGGTTTCCTCATCCCCCAGTTCTTC.

The CDR3 DNA reads TGTGCCAGCAGTTACTCCTTTAAGGGCGGCTACGAGCAGTACTTC. Translating gives CASSYSFKGGYEQYF. The J gene is TRBJ2-5, the V gene TRBV6-2 or TRBV6-3; D unresolved. The DNA matches TRBJ2-7 better at its end, which makes the J call doubtful. Germline CDR1 is MNHEY and CDR2 is SVGEGT. This CDR3 comprises 15 residues.

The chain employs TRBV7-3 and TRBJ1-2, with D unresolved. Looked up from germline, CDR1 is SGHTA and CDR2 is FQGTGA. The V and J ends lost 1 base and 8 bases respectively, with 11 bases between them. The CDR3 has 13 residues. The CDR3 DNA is TGTGCCAGCAGCTTAAGAGGAGGAGGAGGCTACACCTTC. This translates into CASSLRGGGGYTF. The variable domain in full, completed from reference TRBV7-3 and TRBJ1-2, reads GAGVSQTPSNKVTEKGKYVELRCDPISGHTALYWYRQSLGQGPEFLIYFQGTGAADDSGLPNDRFFAVRPEGSVSTLKIQRTERGDSAVYLCASSLRGGGGYTFGSGTRLTVV.

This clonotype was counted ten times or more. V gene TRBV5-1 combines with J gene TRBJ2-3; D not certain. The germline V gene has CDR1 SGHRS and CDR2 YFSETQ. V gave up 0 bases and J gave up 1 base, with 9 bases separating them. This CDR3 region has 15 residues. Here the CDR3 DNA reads TGCGCCAGCAGCTTGGGGGGTATCGGCACAGATACGCAGTATTTT. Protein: CASSLGGIGTDTQYF.

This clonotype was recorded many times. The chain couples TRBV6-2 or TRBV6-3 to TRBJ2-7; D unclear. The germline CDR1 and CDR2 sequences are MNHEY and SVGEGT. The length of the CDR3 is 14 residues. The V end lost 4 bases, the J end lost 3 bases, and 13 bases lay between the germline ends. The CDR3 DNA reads TGTGCCAGCAGTTGGGTCAGGCTAAACTACGAGCAGTACTTC. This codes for CASSWVRLNYEQYF.

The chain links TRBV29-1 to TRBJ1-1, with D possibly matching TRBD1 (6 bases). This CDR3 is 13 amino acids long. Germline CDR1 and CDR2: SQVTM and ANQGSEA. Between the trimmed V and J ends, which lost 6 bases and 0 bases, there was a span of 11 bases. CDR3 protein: CSVDTGLNTEAFF. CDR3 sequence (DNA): TGCAGCGTGGATACAGGGTTGAACACTGAAGCTTTCTTT.

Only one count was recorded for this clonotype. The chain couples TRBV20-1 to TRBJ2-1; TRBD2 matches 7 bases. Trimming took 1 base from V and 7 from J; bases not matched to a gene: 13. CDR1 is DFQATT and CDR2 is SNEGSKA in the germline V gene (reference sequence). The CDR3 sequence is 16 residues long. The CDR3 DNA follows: TGCAGTGCTAGAGTCCCGACTAACGGGAGGAATAATGAGCAGTTCTTC. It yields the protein CSARVPTNGRNNEQFF.

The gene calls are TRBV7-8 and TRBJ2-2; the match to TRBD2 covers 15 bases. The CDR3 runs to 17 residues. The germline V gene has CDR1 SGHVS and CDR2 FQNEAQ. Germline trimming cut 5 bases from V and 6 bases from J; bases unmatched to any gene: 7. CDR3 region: CASSPGLAGGPPGELFF. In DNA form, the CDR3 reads TGTGCCAGCAGCCCCGGACTAGCGGGAGGGCCACCCGGGGAGCTGTTTTTT.

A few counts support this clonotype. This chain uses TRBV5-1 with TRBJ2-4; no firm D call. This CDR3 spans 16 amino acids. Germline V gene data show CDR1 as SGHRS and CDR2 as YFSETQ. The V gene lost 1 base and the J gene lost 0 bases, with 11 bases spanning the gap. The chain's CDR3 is CASSLTDSLAKNIQYF. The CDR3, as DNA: TGCGCCAGCAGCTTGACAGATTCCCTAGCCAAAAACATTCAGTACTTC.

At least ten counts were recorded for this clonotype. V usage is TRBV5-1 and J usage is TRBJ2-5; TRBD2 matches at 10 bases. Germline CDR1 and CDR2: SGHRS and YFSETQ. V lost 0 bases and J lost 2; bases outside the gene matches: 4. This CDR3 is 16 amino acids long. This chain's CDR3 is CASSLGLAGAQETQYF. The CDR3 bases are TGCGCCAGCAGCTTGGGGCTAGCGGGGGCACAAGAGACCCAGTACTTC.

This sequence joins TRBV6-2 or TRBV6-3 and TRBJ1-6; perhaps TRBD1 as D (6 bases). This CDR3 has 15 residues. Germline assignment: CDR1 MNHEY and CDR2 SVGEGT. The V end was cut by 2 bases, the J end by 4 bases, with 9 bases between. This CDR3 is CASSYGQGYNSPLHF. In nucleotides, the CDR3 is TGTGCCAGCAGTTACGGGCAGGGGTATAATTCACCCCTCCACTTT.

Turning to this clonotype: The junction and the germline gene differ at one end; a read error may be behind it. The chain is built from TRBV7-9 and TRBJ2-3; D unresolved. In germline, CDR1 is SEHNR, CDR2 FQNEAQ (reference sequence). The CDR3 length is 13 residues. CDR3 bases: TGTACCAGCAGCTTGGACAGCACAGATACGCAGTATTTT. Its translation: CTSSLDSTDTQYF.